One sample yielded the 11 T cell receptor beta chains listed below, sequenced in a study of T cell repertoires in cytomegalovirus infection. TCRdb redid the calling of the reads with MiXCR, one entry per CDR3 protein. The sample lists approximately 180,000 distinct CDR3 sequences; 7.5% to 10% were seen once. Source material: PBMCs. The receptors come from a human donor in good health (CMV status not recorded). Some clones in this sample may be carry-over from other donors' samples.

This clonotype was detected ten times or more. This sequence joins TRBV7-2 and TRBJ2-7, with TRBD1 matching over 8 bases. CDR3 length: 15 amino acids. Germline V CDR1 and CDR2: SGHTA, FQGNSA. V trimming: 1 base; J trimming: 2 bases; junction bases outside the gene matches: 4. CDR3 DNA: TGTGCCAGCAGCTTAGACAGGGGGGTAACCTACGAGCAGTACTTC. This codes for CASSLDRGVTYEQYF.

This clonotype was detected only a few times. The chain has TRBV7-3 and TRBJ2-2, with 12 bases aligning to TRBD2. Germline loops: CDR1 SGHTA, CDR2 FQGTGA. The J segment lost 4 bases and the V segment lost 5 bases, leaving 5 bases of the junction unmatched. CDR3 length equals 16 residues. CDR3 coding DNA: TGTGCCAGCAGCCCCTCTAGCGGGAGGGCCACCGGGGAGCTGTTTTTT. This gives the protein CASSPSSGRATGELFF.

The sample holds many counts of this clonotype. The chain employs TRBV6-2 or TRBV6-3 and TRBJ2-7, with 8 bases lining up with TRBD1. The ends lost 6 bases at V and 3 bases at J; junction bases unmatched: 13. Germline V gene sequence: CDR1 MNHEY, CDR2 SVGEGT. The CDR3 length is 16 residues. CDR3 coding DNA: TGTGCCAGCAGCTCCCGCCGTAGGACAGGGCTCTACGAGCAGTACTTC. This gives the protein CASSSRRRTGLYEQYF.

This clonotype showed up many times. V usage is TRBV11-2 and J usage is TRBJ2-3; D is perhaps TRBD2 (6 bases). V was trimmed by 3 bases and J by 2 bases, leaving 9 bases between them. Germline V lookup: CDR1 SGHAT, CDR2 FQNNGV. This CDR3 is 14 amino acids long. CDR3 sequence reads: CASSFGGITDTQYF. Here the CDR3 DNA reads TGTGCCAGCAGCTTCGGAGGGATCACAGATACGCAGTATTTT.

This clonotype showed up just a few times. The chain links TRBV6-2 or TRBV6-3 to TRBJ2-7; D is perhaps TRBD2 (5 bases). This CDR3 is built from 14 residues. V lost 6 bases to trimming and J lost 3 bases, with 15 bases between them. Germline V gene lookup returns CDR1 MNHEY and CDR2 SVGEGT. The CDR3 loop is CASRLGIFFYEQYF. The CDR3 DNA reads as TGTGCCAGCAGACTCGGGATATTTTTCTACGAGCAGTACTTC.

The sample holds many counts of this clonotype. This chain connects TRBV6-2 or TRBV6-3 to TRBJ2-1, with TRBD2 matching 8 bases. Germline CDR1 and CDR2: MNHEY and SVGEGT. V was clipped by 6 bases and J by 7 bases; unmatched bases: 23. The CDR3 consists of 19 residues. CDR3 bases: TGTGCCAGCAGCAAGCGGGAGCCTACGCTTTCGGATCCTAAAAATGAGCAGTTCTTC. Amino acids: CASSKREPTLSDPKNEQFF.

This clonotype has at least ten counts. The chain joins TRBV6-2 or TRBV6-3 to TRBJ2-3, with 10 nucleotides matching TRBD1. J lost 2 bases, V lost 3 bases, and 11 bases had no gene match. The V gene's germline CDR1 is MNHEY and CDR2 SVGEGT. The length of the CDR3 is 18 residues. DNA of the CDR3: TGTGCCAGCAGTTATTCTATACCGGGACAGGGGATCACAGATACGCAGTATTTT. The encoded protein is CASSYSIPGQGITDTQYF.

This clonotype was observed at least ten times. The CDR3 nucleotides read TGCAGTGCTAGATGGGACAGGGGCGTCGGTCCAGCTGAGACCCAGTACTTC. This sequence encodes CSARWDRGVGPAETQYF. The rearrangement uses TRBV20-1 and TRBJ2-5; 10 positions match TRBD1. J gave up 5 bases and V 2 bases, and 14 bases lay outside the gene matches. This CDR3 contains 17 residues. Germline lookup yields CDR1 DFQATT and CDR2 SNEGSKA (reference sequence).

This clonotype was counted a few times. The chain has TRBV20-1 and TRBJ2-2; D remains unclear. Trimming left V 0 bases short and J 5 bases short, with 7 bases between. There are 13 residues in the CDR3. The germline CDR1 and CDR2 sequences are DFQATT and SNEGSKA (reference sequence). The CDR3: CSARDRRTGELFF. The CDR3 coding sequence is TGCAGTGCTAGAGATAGGCGGACCGGGGAGCTGTTTTTT.

This clonotype has just a few counts. This rearrangement joins TRBV5-6 to TRBJ2-7; D perhaps matches TRBD1 (5 bases). Trimming took off 0 bases at V and 2 bases at J, with 9 bases between the two ends. This CDR3 contains 14 residues. Germline V lookup: CDR1 SGHDT, CDR2 YYEEEE. The CDR3 bases are TGTGCCAGCAGCTTGGGACAGCCTCCCTACGAGCAGTACTTC. Amino acids: CASSLGQPPYEQYF.

This clonotype was observed a handful of times. The CDR3 loop is CSAGMGSYNEQFF. The CDR3 nucleotides are TGCAGTGCTGGGATGGGATCCTACAATGAGCAGTTCTTC. This rearrangement joins TRBV20-1 to TRBJ2-1; D is unresolved. Germline V gives CDR1 DFQATT, CDR2 SNEGSKA (reference sequence). Trimming pared 5 bases from V and 1 base from J, leaving 9 bases between. The CDR3 covers 13 residues.